This T cell receptor (beta chain) was sequenced for a study of blood T cells in healthy people across ages. General study findings and limits: The fall in TCR beta diversity per million T cells was roughly linear with age.

This CDR3 comprises 14 residues. Germline V lookup: CDR1 MNHEY, CDR2 SVGAGI. Trimming removed 7 bases from V and 3 bases from J, with 15 bases in between. A sample-barcoded 5' primer and a J-beta primer mix were used in a second PCR of about 7 to 12 cycles. TCRdb used MiXCR to reprocess the 5' RACE reads, holding one entry per CDR3 protein. The table shows fewer than 1,200,000 distinct CDR3 sequences, with approximately 25% occurring only once. Points on this clonotype: The antigen remains undetermined.

The same data also went into a second study, on T cells of mothers and their children. That paper states: Mother-child pairs who were related displayed a slightly higher overlap than unrelated pairs, a difference that was non-significant.

The clonotype originates from a girl aged 2 to 10 in good health. The specimen was blood. The genes are TRBV6-5 and TRBJ1-1; D gene uncertain. The DNA of the CDR3 is TGTGCCAGCAAGGATTTTGAGGGAGACACTGAAGCTTTCTTT. Translated: CASKDFEGDTEAFF.